This T cell receptor beta chain originates from a study of siplizumab effects on memory and regulatory T cells. Germline CDR1 SNHLY, CDR2 FYNNEI. V shed 2 bases and J shed 0 bases, with 17 bases lying between them. CDR3 size: 18 residues. Method: immunoSEQ multiplex PCR; TCRdb's copy keeps in-frame clones and lacks some. The data contain some 100,000 clones, 80% to 95% of them seen just once; the ten biggest clones take up 6.5%. The chain carries TRBV2 and TRBJ2-1, with D possibly being TRBD2 (7 bases). Sequences were obtained from CD8+ T cells sorted from blood. The sequence was collected from a human donor in good health. CDR3 in amino acids: CASSELWVGGLSYNEQFF. The CDR3 DNA reads TGTGCCAGCAGTGAATTATGGGTCGGGGGGCTCTCCTACAATGAGCAGTTCTTC. Variable domain in full (rest from reference TRBV2 and TRBJ2-1): EPEVTQTPSHQVTQMGQEVILRCVPISNHLYFYWYRQILGQKVEFLVSFYNNEISEKSEIFDDQFSVERPDGSNFTLKIRSTKLEDSAMYFCASSELWVGGLSYNEQFFGPGTRLTVL.